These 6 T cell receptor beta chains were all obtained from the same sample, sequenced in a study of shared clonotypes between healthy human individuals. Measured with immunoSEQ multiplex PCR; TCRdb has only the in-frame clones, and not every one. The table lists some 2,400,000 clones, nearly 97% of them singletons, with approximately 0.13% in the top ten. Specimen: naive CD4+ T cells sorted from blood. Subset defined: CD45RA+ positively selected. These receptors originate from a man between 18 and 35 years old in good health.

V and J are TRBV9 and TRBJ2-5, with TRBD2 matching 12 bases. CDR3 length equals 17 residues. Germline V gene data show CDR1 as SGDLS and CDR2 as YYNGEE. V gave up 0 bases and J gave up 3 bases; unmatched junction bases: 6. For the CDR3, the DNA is TGTGCCAGCAGCGTAGCTTGGACTAGCGGGGCTGAAGAGACCCAGTACTTC. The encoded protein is CASSVAWTSGAEETQYF.

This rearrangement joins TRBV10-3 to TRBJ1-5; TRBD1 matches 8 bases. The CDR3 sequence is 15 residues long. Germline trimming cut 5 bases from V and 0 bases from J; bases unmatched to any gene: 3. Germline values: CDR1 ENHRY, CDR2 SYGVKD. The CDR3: CAISNRGGSNQPQHF. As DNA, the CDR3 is TGTGCCATCAGTAACAGGGGGGGTAGCAATCAGCCCCAGCATTTT.

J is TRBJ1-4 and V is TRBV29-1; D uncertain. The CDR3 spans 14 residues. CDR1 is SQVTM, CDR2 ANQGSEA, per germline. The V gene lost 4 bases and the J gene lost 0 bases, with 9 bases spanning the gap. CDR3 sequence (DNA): TGCAGCGTTGTAACACCTGCAACTAATGAAAAACTGTTTTTT. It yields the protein CSVVTPATNEKLFF.

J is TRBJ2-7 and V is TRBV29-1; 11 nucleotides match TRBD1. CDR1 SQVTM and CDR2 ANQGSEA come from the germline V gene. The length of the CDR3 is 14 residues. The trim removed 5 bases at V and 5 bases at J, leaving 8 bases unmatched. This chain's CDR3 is CSVKGQGAVHEQYF. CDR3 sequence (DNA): TGCAGCGTTAAAGGACAGGGGGCCGTCCACGAGCAGTACTTC.

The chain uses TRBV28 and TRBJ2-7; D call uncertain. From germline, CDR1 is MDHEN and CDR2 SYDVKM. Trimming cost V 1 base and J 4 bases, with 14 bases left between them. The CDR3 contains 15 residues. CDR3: CASSLLSVGNYEQYF. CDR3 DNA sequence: TGTGCCAGCAGTTTATTGTCAGTTGGTAATTACGAGCAGTACTTC.

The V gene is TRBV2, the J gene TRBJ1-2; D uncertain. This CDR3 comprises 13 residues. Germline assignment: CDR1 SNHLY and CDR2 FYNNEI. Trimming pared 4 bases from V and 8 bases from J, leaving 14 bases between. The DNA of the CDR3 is TGTGCCAGCAGTGGTCCGGGGTATGACGGCTACACCTTC. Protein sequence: CASSGPGYDGYTF.